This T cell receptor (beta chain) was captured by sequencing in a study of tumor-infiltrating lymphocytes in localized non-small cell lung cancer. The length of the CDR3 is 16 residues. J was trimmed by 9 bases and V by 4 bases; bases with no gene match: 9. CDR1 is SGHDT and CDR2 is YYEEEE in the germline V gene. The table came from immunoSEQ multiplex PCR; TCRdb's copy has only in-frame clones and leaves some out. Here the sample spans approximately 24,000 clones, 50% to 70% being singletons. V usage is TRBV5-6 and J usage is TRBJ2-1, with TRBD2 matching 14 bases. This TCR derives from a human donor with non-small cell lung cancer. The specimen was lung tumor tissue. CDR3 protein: CASSPTGTSGSSEQFF. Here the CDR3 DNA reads TGTGCCAGCAGCCCAACCGGGACTAGCGGGAGTAGTGAGCAGTTCTTC.